This entry lists 25 T cell receptor beta chains sequenced from one sample in a study of CD8 T cells in Susac syndrome. The authors reverse transcribed roughly 0.5 to 1 ug RNA with random hexamers. TCRdb processed the immunoSEQ multiplex PCR reads anew with MiXCR; each CDR3 protein has one entry. The profile shows roughly 100,000 distinct CDR3 sequences, about 94% of them singletons. Sequencing used CD4+ T cells from PBMCs. The receptors come from a human donor with Susac syndrome.

The chain links TRBV12-3 or TRBV12-4 to TRBJ2-2, with a weak D call TRBD1 (6 bases). There are 15 residues in the CDR3. V was cut by 3 bases and J by 6 bases, with 14 bases left in between. The CDR3 nucleotides read TGTGCCAGCAGTTTCTTGGACAGAACCGCCGGGGAGCTGTTTTTT. Translating gives CASSFLDRTAGELFF.

The rearrangement links TRBV12-3 or TRBV12-4 to TRBJ2-1; 11 bases agree with TRBD1. The CDR3 loop spans 14 amino acids. Losses at the gene ends were 8 bases for V and 5 bases for J; bases not matched to a gene: 5. The CDR3 spells CASGQGAMNNEQFF. DNA of the CDR3: TGTGCCAGCGGACAGGGGGCGATGAACAATGAGCAGTTCTTC.

The chain is built from TRBV5-1 and TRBJ2-6; tentative D call: TRBD2 (5 bases). The CDR3 totals 16 residues. Germline V gene data show CDR1 as SGHRS and CDR2 as YFSETQ. V lost 4 bases and J lost 0, with 11 bases in between. The CDR3 reads CASSTRRPSGANVLTF. The CDR3, as DNA: TGCGCCAGCAGCACGAGGAGGCCCTCTGGGGCCAACGTCCTGACTTTC.

This clonotype was seen just once. The J gene is TRBJ2-7, the V gene TRBV7-9; no definite D call. The germline V and J ends were trimmed by 4 bases and 3 bases, with 13 bases remaining between them. From germline, CDR1 is SEHNR and CDR2 FQNEAQ (reference sequence). The CDR3 extends over 14 amino acids. CDR3 DNA sequence: TGTGCCAGCAGCTCCCGGGTCTCGTACTACGAGCAGTACTTC. This sequence encodes CASSSRVSYYEQYF.

The chain uses TRBV9 and TRBJ2-5, with a possible D match to TRBD2 (5 bases). The germline gives CDR1 SGDLS, CDR2 YYNGEE. Trimming took off 0 bases at V and 4 bases at J, with 13 bases between the two ends. The CDR3 sequence is 15 residues long. CDR3 DNA sequence: TGTGCCAGCAGCGTAGAGCAGGACTTCCGAGAGACCCAGTACTTC. This encodes CASSVEQDFRETQYF.

The chain couples TRBV10-3 to TRBJ2-5, with 8 bases aligning to TRBD2. The germline V gene has CDR1 ENHRY and CDR2 SYGVKD. CDR3 length: 13 residues. The V and J ends lost 4 bases and 5 bases, in that order; junction bases with no gene match: 3. This CDR3 reads CAISGTSLETQYF. The CDR3, as DNA: TGTGCCATCAGTGGGACTAGCTTGGAGACCCAGTACTTC.

The chain uses TRBV6-6 and TRBJ1-1; D is unclear. Trimming stripped 7 bases from V and 4 bases from J, with 16 bases between. The CDR3 is made up of 14 amino acids. CDR1 is MNHNY and CDR2 is SVGAGI in the germline V gene (reference sequence). CDR3 region: CASTPTLQSTEAFF. For the CDR3, the DNA is TGTGCCAGCACTCCCACCCTCCAGAGCACTGAAGCTTTCTTT.

In this sample, this clonotype turned up once. The chain employs TRBV3-1 and TRBJ1-6, with D tentatively TRBD1 (6 bases). V lost 0 bases to trimming and J lost 4 bases, with 10 bases between them. Germline lookup yields CDR1 LGHDT and CDR2 YNNKEL (reference sequence). The CDR3 spans 16 residues. The CDR3 reads CASSQESDRYNSPLHF. CDR3 coding DNA: TGTGCCAGCAGCCAAGAATCGGACAGATATAATTCACCCCTCCACTTT.

The V gene is TRBV29-1, the J gene TRBJ2-7, with TRBD2 identical over 10 bases. After removal of 7 bases from V and 1 base from J, the junction contained 4 bases not matched to a gene. In germline, CDR1 is SQVTM, CDR2 ANQGSEA. The CDR3 is made up of 13 amino acids. CDR3 coding DNA: TGCAGCGCACAGCGGGGGGGGTCCTACGAGCAGTACTTC. Its protein is CSAQRGGSYEQYF.

The chain is built from TRBV3-1 and TRBJ2-3, with D possibly matching TRBD1 (6 bases). The CDR3 consists of 16 residues. V lost 4 bases and J 2 bases, leaving 16 bases between the germline ends. The germline gives CDR1 LGHDT, CDR2 YNNKEL (reference sequence). CDR3: CASSPRTGTSTDTQYF. In nucleotides, the CDR3 is TGTGCCAGCAGCCCCCGGACTGGGACATCCACAGATACGCAGTATTTT.

The V call is TRBV18, the J call TRBJ2-3; D is perhaps TRBD1 (5 bases). Trimming took off 3 bases at V and 4 bases at J, with 17 bases between the two ends. The germline V gene encodes CDR1 KGHSH and CDR2 LQKENI. This CDR3 comprises 16 residues. This chain's CDR3 is CASSPPGLRGADTQYF. CDR3 in DNA: TGTGCCAGCTCACCTCCGGGCCTTAGGGGCGCAGATACGCAGTATTTT.

V usage is TRBV20-1 and J usage is TRBJ2-1, with TRBD1 matching over 7 bases. Looked up from germline, CDR1 is DFQATT and CDR2 is SNEGSKA (reference sequence). This CDR3 is built from 14 residues. The trim removed 3 bases at V and 9 bases at J, leaving 11 bases unmatched. CDR3: CSARDRTPRGEQFF. The CDR3 bases are TGCAGTGCTAGGGACAGGACCCCCCGGGGTGAGCAGTTCTTC.

J is TRBJ1-1 and V is TRBV29-1; D remains unclear. Looked up from germline, CDR1 is SQVTM and CDR2 is ANQGSEA. Trimming took off 5 bases at V and 0 bases at J, with 10 bases between the two ends. This CDR3 has 13 residues. CDR3 coding DNA: TGCAGCGTTTCGGGGAGGATGAACACTGAAGCTTTCTTT. Protein product: CSVSGRMNTEAFF.

The chain couples TRBV5-1 to TRBJ1-1; D possibly corresponds to TRBD1 (6 bases). This CDR3 comprises 15 residues. The V and J ends lost 0 bases and 3 bases respectively, with 12 bases between them. The germline V gene has CDR1 SGHRS and CDR2 YFSETQ. The chain's CDR3 is CASSLVGGVYTEAFF. CDR3 DNA sequence: TGCGCCAGCAGCTTGGTGGGGGGCGTCTACACTGAAGCTTTCTTT.

V usage is TRBV6-2 or TRBV6-3 and J usage is TRBJ2-7; 9 positions agree with TRBD2. With V trimmed by 5 bases and J by 3 bases, 2 bases remained unmatched. The CDR3 covers 13 residues. From germline, CDR1 is MNHEY and CDR2 SVGEGT. The CDR3 loop reads CASSRTSDYEQYF. The CDR3 nucleotides are TGTGCCAGCAGTCGGACTAGCGACTACGAGCAGTACTTC.

The rearrangement joins TRBV20-1 to TRBJ1-1; D is unresolved. The CDR3 sequence is 9 residues long. Germline CDR1 DFQATT, CDR2 SNEGSKA (reference sequence). V was pared by 7 bases and J by 6 bases, with 6 bases between. The DNA of the CDR3 is TGCAGTGAAACTTCTGAAGCTTTCTTT. As protein: CSETSEAFF.

This chain links TRBV20-1 with TRBJ2-5, with TRBD2 matching 7 bases. V shed 5 bases, J shed 2 bases, and the junction held 2 bases outside the gene matches. Germline V CDR1 and CDR2: DFQATT, SNEGSKA (reference sequence). The CDR3 runs to 12 residues. CDR3 residues: CSAASGQETQYF. Written as DNA, the CDR3 is TGCAGTGCTGCTAGCGGACAAGAGACCCAGTACTTC.

The gene calls are TRBV20-1 and TRBJ2-7; 10 nucleotides line up with TRBD2. The V and J ends lost 4 bases and 4 bases, in that order; junction bases with no gene match: 4. Germline V CDR1 and CDR2: DFQATT, SNEGSKA (reference sequence). There are 13 residues in the CDR3. The CDR3 reads CSATDSGGYEQYF. DNA for the CDR3: TGCAGTGCTACCGATAGCGGGGGGTACGAGCAGTACTTC.

The gene calls are TRBV25-1 and TRBJ1-1, with D tentatively TRBD1 (5 bases). V was trimmed by 5 bases and J by 4 bases, leaving 11 bases between them. The CDR3 has 13 residues. Germline V gene sequence: CDR1 MGHDK, CDR2 SYGVNS. The CDR3 bases are TGTGCCAGCAGTCGGGGAGGGACCACTGAAGCTTTCTTT. Protein: CASSRGGTTEAFF.

The chain uses TRBV2 and TRBJ1-6; D is uncertain. The CDR3 length is 15 residues. Per the germline V gene, CDR1 is SNHLY and CDR2 is FYNNEI. With 6 bases removed from V and 3 bases from J, the gap between germline ends came to 12 bases. CDR3 sequence (DNA): TGTGCCAGCAGGGAAACAGCCCTCTATAATTCACCCCTCCACTTT. Its protein is CASRETALYNSPLHF.

The chain carries TRBV30 and TRBJ1-6, with 7 nucleotides matching TRBD1. Germline V gene sequence: CDR1 GTSNPN, CDR2 SVGIG (reference sequence). With V trimmed by 5 bases and J by 4 bases, 11 bases remained unmatched. The CDR3 has 16 amino acids. CDR3 sequence reads: CAWDQTGTGYNSPLHF. The DNA for the CDR3 is TGTGCCTGGGATCAGACAGGGACCGGGTATAATTCACCCCTCCACTTT. The variable domain in full, with the rest retrieved from reference TRBV30 and TRBJ1-6, is SQTIHQWPATLVQPVGSPLSLECTVEGTSNPNLYWYRQAAGRGLQLLFYSVGIGQISSEVPQNLSASRPQDRQFILSSKKLLLSDSGFYLCAWDQTGTGYNSPLHFGNGTRLTVT.

The DNA of the CDR3 is TGTGCCTGGGGACCCTCTGGAAACACCATATATTTT. Protein: CAWGPSGNTIYF. V is TRBV30 and J is TRBJ1-3; D uncertain. In germline, CDR1 is GTSNPN, CDR2 SVGIG (reference sequence). The CDR3 runs 12 residues. V was shortened by 5 bases and J by 0 bases, with 5 bases between the two germline ends.

V usage is TRBV27 and J usage is TRBJ2-7, with D perhaps matching TRBD2 (6 bases). Per the germline V gene, CDR1 is MNHEY and CDR2 is SMNVEV (reference sequence). The CDR3 runs to 15 residues. The V end lost 3 bases, the J end lost 5 bases, and 17 bases lay between the germline ends. Written as DNA, the CDR3 is TGTGCCAGCAGTTTGATCCGGGGACTGGGCGACGAGCAGTACTTC. Its translation is CASSLIRGLGDEQYF.

This sequence joins TRBV9 and TRBJ2-1; 7 positions match TRBD1. CDR1 and CDR2 from the germline V gene are SGDLS and YYNGEE. The CDR3 spans 15 residues. The V gene end was trimmed by 4 bases and the J gene end by 7 bases; junction bases not matched to a gene: 11. CDR3 in amino acids: CASSKSPGTVNEQFF. CDR3 sequence (DNA): TGTGCCAGCAGCAAAAGTCCTGGGACAGTAAATGAGCAGTTCTTC.

This clonotype has only one observation. This chain links TRBV18 with TRBJ1-2, with TRBD1 as a possible D gene (6 bases). Deletions cut 5 bases from V and 6 bases from J, with 16 bases between. Germline CDR1 KGHSH, CDR2 LQKENI. The CDR3 sequence is 14 residues long. The CDR3: CASSFAGGKDGYTF. Written as DNA, the CDR3 is TGTGCCAGCTCATTCGCGGGGGGCAAGGATGGCTACACCTTC.